A single sample is the source of the 4 T cell receptor beta chains below, sequenced in a study of CD8 T cells in ankylosing spondylitis. TCRdb called the 5' RACE reads again in MiXCR, with one record for every CDR3 protein. The sample contains about 340,000 distinct CDR3 sequences, approximately 22% of which appear only once. Sequences were obtained from blood, either unsorted or a sorted T cell fraction (not recorded which). The receptor source for this set is a male donor with ankylosing spondylitis or in good health (not recorded which).

CDR3 sequence reads: CASSPDWNNEQFF. The CDR3 DNA is TGTGCCAGCTCACCCGACTGGAACAATGAGCAGTTCTTC. The J gene is TRBJ2-1, the V gene TRBV18, with unresolved D. The CDR3 spans 13 residues. The V gene lost 3 bases and the J gene lost 5 bases, with 8 bases spanning the gap. Germline loops: CDR1 KGHSH, CDR2 LQKENI.

The genes are TRBV11-1 and TRBJ2-1; 8 nucleotides line up with TRBD1. J gave up 14 bases and V 5 bases, and 5 bases lay outside the gene matches. CDR3 size: 11 residues. The germline gives CDR1 SGHAT, CDR2 FQDESV (reference sequence). The DNA for the CDR3 is TGTGCCAGCAGCGAACCGGGACAGGAGTTCTTC. Translation: CASSEPGQEFF.

The rearrangement joins TRBV4-2 to TRBJ2-3; 7 nucleotides agree with TRBD2. This CDR3 is built from 17 residues. The germline V gene encodes CDR1 LGHNA and CDR2 YNFKEQ. J gave up 1 base and V 1 base, and 8 bases lay outside the gene matches. In nucleotides, the CDR3 is TGTGCCAGCAGCCAAGGGTTATTGGGGGGGGGCACAGATACGCAGTATTTT. Its translation is CASSQGLLGGGTDTQYF.

The rearrangement uses TRBV27 and TRBJ2-5; TRBD1 matches at 9 bases. J was trimmed by 5 bases and V by 5 bases; bases with no gene match: 9. This CDR3 is 15 amino acids long. CDR1 MNHEY and CDR2 SMNVEV come from the germline V gene (reference sequence). In DNA, the CDR3 is TGTGCCAGCAGTCCACAGGGGGCTCCATTGGAGACCCAGTACTTC. Protein sequence: CASSPQGAPLETQYF.